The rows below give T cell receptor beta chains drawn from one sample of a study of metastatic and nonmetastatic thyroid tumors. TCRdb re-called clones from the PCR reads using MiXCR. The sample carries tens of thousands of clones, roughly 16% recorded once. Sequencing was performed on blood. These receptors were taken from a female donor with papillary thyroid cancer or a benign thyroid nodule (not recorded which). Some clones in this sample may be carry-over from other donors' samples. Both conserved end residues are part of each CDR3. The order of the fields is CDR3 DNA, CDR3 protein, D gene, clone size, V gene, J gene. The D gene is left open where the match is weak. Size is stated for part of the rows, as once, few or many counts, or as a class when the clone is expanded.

DNA: TGTGCCAGCAGCTTAGATCCGGCAGCCACTAGCACAGATACGCAGTATTTT; CDR3: CASSLDPAATSTDTQYF; D: .; size: many; V: TRBV11-2; J: TRBJ2-3
DNA: TGTGCCAGCAGTTTAACAGGACCTCAGCCCCAGCATTTT; CDR3: CASSLTGPQPQHF; D: .; size: .; V: TRBV12-3/TRBV12-4; J: TRBJ1-5
DNA: TGTGCCAGCAGCTTGCATGGCAGCGGGTATCAGCCCCAGCATTTT; CDR3: CASSLHGSGYQPQHF; D: .; size: many; V: TRBV5-6; J: TRBJ1-5
DNA: TGCAGTGCTAGGGGTGGGGCAGGAGCTACCCAGTACTTC; CDR3: CSARGGAGATQYF; D: .; size: .; V: TRBV20-1; J: TRBJ2-5
DNA: TGTGCCAGCAGTAACCCCGTCTGGAGGGCCTCCTACGAGCAGTACTTC; CDR3: CASSNPVWRASYEQYF; D: .; size: few; V: TRBV28; J: TRBJ2-7
DNA: TGTGCCAGCAGCGCACACGGACAGGGGGCTTCTGGAAACACCATATATTTT; CDR3: CASSAHGQGASGNTIYF; D: TRBD1; size: .; V: TRBV6-1; J: TRBJ1-3
DNA: TGTGCCAGCAGCTTGCTCGGGGCTTCAACTAATGAAAAACTGTTTTTT; CDR3: CASSLLGASTNEKLFF; D: .; size: .; V: TRBV5-4; J: TRBJ1-4
DNA: TGTGCCAGCAGTTACACGGGGCCGGGGAACACTGAAGCTTTCTTT; CDR3: CASSYTGPGNTEAFF; D: .; size: many; V: TRBV6-5; J: TRBJ1-1
DNA: TGCGCCAGCAGCCAAACAGTGAACACTGAAGCTTTCTTT; CDR3: CASSQTVNTEAFF; D: .; size: .; V: TRBV4-1; J: TRBJ1-1
DNA: TGTGCCAGCAGCTTGGGACTAGATATAGATACGCAGTATTTT; CDR3: CASSLGLDIDTQYF; D: TRBD2; size: many; V: TRBV7-3; J: TRBJ2-3
DNA: TGTGCCAGCAGTCCCGACAGGGGGCGGGTAGCTTTCTTT; CDR3: CASSPDRGRVAFF; D: TRBD1; size: many; V: TRBV12-3/TRBV12-4; J: TRBJ1-1
DNA: TGTGCCAGCAGCCAAGGAAGTAGCGGGGCAGGGGCAGATACGCAGTATTTT; CDR3: CASSQGSSGAGADTQYF; D: TRBD2; size: many; V: TRBV3-1; J: TRBJ2-3
DNA: TGCGCCAGCAGCCGCGGACTAGCGGGAAGTGGCACCGGGGAGCTGTTTTTT; CDR3: CASSRGLAGSGTGELFF; D: TRBD2; size: many; V: TRBV5-1; J: TRBJ2-2